This TCR beta chain appears in the sequencing data of a study of blood T cell repertoires in COVID-19. Study context: Acute and convalescent COVID-19 samples came from the United States, Italy and Spain. T cells, B-cell-depleted T cells, or PBMCs provided the cDNA or gDNA that served as material.

Germline values: CDR1 SQVTM, CDR2 ANQGSEA. V lost 7 bases, J lost 2 bases, and 18 bases lay in between. This CDR3 is built from 15 residues. Authors' methods: How many nucleated cells were present was estimated from reference gene primer amplification. Profiling relied on immunoSEQ multiplex PCR, and the TCRdb table lists in-frame clones only, not all of them. For V, J and clone size, that table is used; D and trimming come from the DNA. The data contain 300,000 to 450,000 clones, about 92% of them seen just once; the ten biggest clones take up 3.5% to 4%. Patients at the Seattle site were enrolled during active infection and followed longitudinally.

Sequenced: peripheral blood. The TCR originated in a woman aged 55-70 years with COVID-19, enrolled during active disease. V and J are TRBV29-1 and TRBJ1-3; D not certain. The CDR3 sequence: CSGLGRTRTGNTIYF. The CDR3, as DNA: TGCAGCGGTTTGGGCCGAACCAGGACTGGAAACACCATATATTTT.